Below are 30 T cell receptor beta chains sequenced from a single sample in a study of response to subunit inactivated influenza vaccine. TCRdb used MiXCR to reprocess the RT-PCR reads, holding one entry per CDR3 protein. The sample lists hundreds of thousands of distinct CDR3 sequences; about 25% were seen once. The material sequenced was CD4+ T cells sorted from PBMCs, taken around 5 days after vaccination. Receptors were obtained from a man aged 50 or older who received an inactivated influenza vaccine.

The J gene is TRBJ2-3, the V gene TRBV5-1; TRBD2 matches 9 bases. Trimming took 4 bases from V and 3 from J; bases not matched to a gene: 12. This CDR3 has 17 amino acids. Per the germline V gene, CDR1 is SGHRS and CDR2 is YFSETQ. For the CDR3, the DNA is TGCGCCAGCAGCCCAGATTATGGCGGGAGGGCTACAGATACGCAGTATTTT. It translates to CASSPDYGGRATDTQYF.

This clonotype has just a few counts. This chain connects TRBV12-3 or TRBV12-4 to TRBJ2-2; D is ambiguous. This CDR3 contains 12 residues. The V gene lost 6 bases and the J gene lost 2 bases, with 4 bases spanning the gap. CDR3 nucleotide sequence: TGTGCCAGCAGGAGAAACACCGGGGAGCTGTTTTTT. Protein: CASRRNTGELFF.

This clonotype came up a few times. CDR3 in amino acids: CASSNGEQQFF. CDR3 coding DNA: TGTGCCAGCAGCAACGGGGAACAGCAGTTCTTC. The rearrangement uses TRBV6-5 and TRBJ2-1; D is possibly TRBD2 (5 bases). Deletions cut 6 bases from V and 11 bases from J, with 11 bases between. The V gene's germline CDR1 is MNHEY and CDR2 SVGAGI. This CDR3 has 11 residues.

This clonotype occurred a few times. The rearrangement uses TRBV7-2 and TRBJ2-1; D gene ambiguous. The CDR3 length is 14 residues. The V gene's germline CDR1 is SGHTA and CDR2 FQGNSA. Trimming removed 2 bases from V and 1 base from J, with 6 bases in between. The CDR3 region is CASSLLVSYNEQFF. The CDR3 nucleotides read TGTGCCAGCAGCTTATTAGTTTCCTACAATGAGCAGTTCTTC.

This clonotype appeared a few times. The CDR3: CASSQDRATTDTQYF. The CDR3 DNA sequence: TGTGCCAGCAGCCAAGATCGGGCTACCACAGATACGCAGTATTTT. The chain links TRBV4-2 to TRBJ2-3, with D unresolved. The V gene's germline CDR1 is LGHNA and CDR2 YNFKEQ. With 0 bases removed from V and 2 bases from J, the gap between germline ends came to 9 bases. The CDR3 contains 15 residues.

The rearrangement joins TRBV6-2 or TRBV6-3 to TRBJ2-3; D not certain. Germline CDR1 reads MNHEY; CDR2 reads SVGEGT. V shed 8 bases and J shed 2 bases, with 14 bases lying between them. CDR3 size: 14 residues. CDR3 sequence: CASRPAGATDTQYF. CDR3 DNA: TGTGCCAGCCGTCCCGCCGGCGCCACAGATACGCAGTATTTT.

This rearrangement joins TRBV6-2 or TRBV6-3 to TRBJ1-6, with 7 nucleotides matching TRBD1. The CDR3 has 15 residues. Per germline, CDR1 MNHEY and CDR2 SVGEGT. Trimming at V came to 2 bases and at J to 17 bases, leaving 15 bases not matched to a gene. The CDR3 bases are TGTGCCAGCAGTTACCCGGGACAGCGCCCTACAGATTTCCACTTT. Encoded protein: CASSYPGQRPTDFHF.

V and J are TRBV20-1 and TRBJ2-5; 9 bases match TRBD2. J was trimmed by 7 bases and V by 4 bases; bases with no gene match: 16. Germline V CDR1 and CDR2: DFQATT, SNEGSKA (reference sequence). CDR3 length: 16 residues. CDR3 amino acids: CSANGAGGTASPTQYF. Written as DNA, the CDR3 is TGCAGTGCTAACGGGGCGGGAGGGACCGCATCGCCGACCCAGTACTTC.

The chain has TRBV5-1 and TRBJ2-7, with D possibly matching TRBD1 (6 bases). This CDR3 spans 15 amino acids. CDR1 is SGHRS and CDR2 is YFSETQ in the germline V gene. Trimming left V 2 bases short and J 2 bases short, with 14 bases between. For the CDR3, the DNA is TGCGCCAGCAGCTTCCTGTGGGGGCCGACCTACGAGCAGTACTTC. It codes for CASSFLWGPTYEQYF.

This clonotype was detected only a few times. Here the CDR3 DNA reads TGTGCCAGCAGATCCAACCGGGCCCCCCACTCCGATGAGCAGTTCTTC. Translation: CASRSNRAPHSDEQFF. This chain connects TRBV7-9 to TRBJ2-1; the D is unclear. Looked up from germline, CDR1 is SEHNR and CDR2 is FQNEAQ (reference sequence). CDR3 length equals 16 residues. V was cut by 6 bases and J by 8 bases, with 23 bases left in between.

The table lists this clonotype with a few counts. V is TRBV6-2 or TRBV6-3 and J is TRBJ2-1, with a tentative D call TRBD1 (7 bases). CDR1 is MNHEY and CDR2 is SVGEGT in the germline V gene. V shed 6 bases and J shed 5 bases, with 14 bases lying between them. The CDR3 covers 14 residues. The CDR3 is CASRPGGMDNEQFF. The CDR3 DNA is TGTGCCAGCAGGCCAGGGGGGATGGACAATGAGCAGTTCTTC.

This clonotype showed up many times. The chain couples TRBV5-1 to TRBJ2-5, with D possibly being TRBD2 (5 bases). CDR1 is SGHRS and CDR2 is YFSETQ in the germline V gene. This CDR3 comprises 12 residues. Trimming pared 4 bases from V and 2 bases from J, leaving 6 bases between. The CDR3, as DNA: TGCGCCAGCAGCCGGAGGCAAGAGACCCAGTACTTC. Its translation is CASSRRQETQYF. Looking up the rest from reference TRBV5-1 and TRBJ2-5 gives the full variable domain: KAGVTQTPRYLIKTRGQQVTLSCSPISGHRSVSWYQQTPGQGLQFLFEYFSETQRNKGNFPGRFSGRQFSNSRSEMNVSTLELGDSALYLCASSRRQETQYFGPGTRLLVL.

This clonotype has just a few counts. The V call is TRBV20-1, the J call TRBJ1-6; D is ambiguous. Trimming pared 3 bases from V and 3 bases from J, leaving 6 bases between. CDR1 is DFQATT and CDR2 is SNEGSKA in the germline V gene (reference sequence). The CDR3 length is 13 residues. CDR3 sequence: CSARADYNSPLHF. CDR3 bases: TGCAGTGCTAGGGCAGACTATAATTCACCCCTCCACTTT.

This clonotype was recorded a few times. V usage is TRBV20-1 and J usage is TRBJ1-5; D uncertain. V dropped 3 bases and J dropped 6 bases, with 15 bases sitting between them. This CDR3 has 14 amino acids. Germline CDR1 reads DFQATT; CDR2 reads SNEGSKA (reference sequence). CDR3 DNA: TGCAGTGCTAGTTCCAACGCGGTGGGTCAGCCCCAGCATTTT. Translation: CSASSNAVGQPQHF.

The sample holds many counts of this clonotype. The chain links TRBV28 to TRBJ2-1; 7 nucleotides agree with TRBD1. Germline lookup yields CDR1 MDHEN and CDR2 SYDVKM. The length of the CDR3 is 15 residues. The V segment lost 1 base and the J segment 7 bases; nucleotides outside the gene matches: 7. CDR3 sequence (DNA): TGTGCCAGCAGTTTATTAGCAGGGGGTCGGAATGAGCAGTTCTTC. Its translation: CASSLLAGGRNEQFF.

The chain couples TRBV4-3 to TRBJ1-1, with D hard to call. Germline CDR1 is LGHNA and CDR2 is YSLEER. V was clipped by 5 bases and J by 9 bases, with 19 bases between them. CDR3 size: 14 residues. As DNA, the CDR3 is TGCGCCAGCAGCTCCGGAAAGGGTCTGGGCCAAGCTTTCTTT. It is translated as CASSSGKGLGQAFF.

With regard to this clonotype: One junction end does not reproduce the germline sequence, and a read error may be involved. The chain uses TRBV27 and TRBJ1-6, with D unclear. The germline gives CDR1 MNHEY, CDR2 SMNVEV (reference sequence). The CDR3 totals 15 residues. CDR3 coding DNA: TGTGCCAGCACCCCGTCGCAGTCCTTTAATTCACCCCTCCACTTT. Residues: CASTPSQSFNSPLHF.

The rearrangement uses TRBV7-2 and TRBJ2-5; D unresolved. Per germline, CDR1 SGHTA and CDR2 FQGNSA. This CDR3 has 12 residues. Deletions cut 5 bases from V and 10 bases from J, with 14 bases between. CDR3 coding DNA: TGTGCCAGCAGCCCCCAAGAAGGGATCCAGTACTTC. Translation: CASSPQEGIQYF.

The table lists this clonotype with a few counts. This chain connects TRBV10-2 to TRBJ2-1; D not resolved. The germline V and J ends were trimmed by 4 bases and 6 bases, with 7 bases remaining between them. Germline loops: CDR1 WSHSY, CDR2 SAAADI. The CDR3 covers 12 residues. The DNA for the CDR3 is TGCGCCAGCAGTGGTGGAATCAATGAGCAGTTCTTC. As protein: CASSGGINEQFF.

The V and J genes are TRBV20-1 and TRBJ1-5; possible D gene TRBD1, 5 bases. Germline assignment: CDR1 DFQATT and CDR2 SNEGSKA (reference sequence). Between the trimmed V and J ends, which lost 2 bases and 0 bases, there was a span of 11 bases. There are 15 residues in the CDR3. The CDR3 nucleotides are TGCAGTGCTAGACCGGGACGGTATAGCAATCAGCCCCAGCATTTT. Its translation: CSARPGRYSNQPQHF.

V is TRBV6-5 and J is TRBJ2-7; TRBD2 aligns across 7 bases. Per the germline V gene, CDR1 is MNHEY and CDR2 is SVGAGI. V shed 2 bases and J 2 bases; nucleotides not matched to a gene: 6. The CDR3 has 15 amino acids. As DNA, the CDR3 is TGTGCCAGCAGTTACGCGGCGGGGGTGGCCTACGAGCAGTACTTC. Its protein is CASSYAAGVAYEQYF.

V usage is TRBV29-1 and J usage is TRBJ2-5; no definite D call. Germline V gene lookup returns CDR1 SQVTM and CDR2 ANQGSEA. Trimming cost V 6 bases and J 2 bases, with 10 bases left between them. This CDR3 has 12 residues. CDR3 region: CSVVQWQETQYF. The CDR3 DNA reads TGCAGCGTGGTACAGTGGCAAGAGACCCAGTACTTC.

This clonotype was picked up a small number of times. A junction end diverges from the germline sequence, so it may reflect a read error. The V gene is TRBV5-6, the J gene TRBJ1-1; D gene ambiguous. The CDR3 sequence is 13 residues long. Germline CDR1 SGHDT, CDR2 YYEEEE. The CDR3 bases are TGTACCAGCAGCTTTTACTTGAACACTGAAGCTTTCTTT. It yields the protein CTSSFYLNTEAFF.

This clonotype has at least ten counts. The chain has TRBV7-2 and TRBJ2-7, with TRBD1 identical over 9 bases. CDR1 is SGHTA, CDR2 FQGNSA, per germline. The ends lost 6 bases at V and 1 base at J; junction bases unmatched: 7. The CDR3 runs to 15 residues. In DNA form, the CDR3 reads TGTGCCAGCAGACGGGCCGGGACAGGGTCCTACGAGCAGTACTTC. This codes for CASRRAGTGSYEQYF. Full variable domain (outside the CDR3, taken from reference TRBV7-2 and TRBJ2-7): GAGVSQSPSNKVTEKGKDVELRCDPISGHTALYWYRQSLGQGLEFLIYFQGNSAPDKSGLPSDRFSAERTGGSVSTLTIQRTQQEDSAVYLCASRRAGTGSYEQYFGPGTRLTVT.

The rearrangement joins TRBV12-3 or TRBV12-4 to TRBJ2-1, with 15 nucleotides matching TRBD2. The junction had 12 bases not matched to a gene; V was cut back by 7 bases and J by 2 bases. The CDR3 length is 19 residues. The CDR3 DNA reads TGTGCCAGCACCTACCGGACTAGCGGGAGGGCCGGGGCCTACAATGAGCAGTTCTTC. It is translated as CASTYRTSGRAGAYNEQFF.

The chain is built from TRBV14 and TRBJ2-2; D perhaps matches TRBD2 (6 bases). Germline assignment: CDR1 SGHDN and CDR2 FVKESK. This CDR3 spans 14 amino acids. V lost 3 bases and J 4 bases, leaving 9 bases between the germline ends. CDR3 protein: CASSQDYLTGELFF. The CDR3, as DNA: TGTGCCAGCAGCCAGGACTATCTCACCGGGGAGCTGTTTTTT.

The table lists this clonotype with a few counts. The chain carries TRBV7-9 and TRBJ1-2, with TRBD1 identical over 7 bases. Trimming at V came to 0 bases and at J to 5 bases, leaving 6 bases not matched to a gene. Germline V gene sequence: CDR1 SEHNR, CDR2 FQNEAQ (reference sequence). The CDR3 loop spans 15 amino acids. CDR3 nucleotides: TGTGCCAGCAGCTTAGCGGAGGTACAGGGGTATGGCTACACCTTC. Its protein product is CASSLAEVQGYGYTF.

This clonotype has only a few counts. The V and J genes are TRBV5-1 and TRBJ1-1, with 10 nucleotides matching TRBD1. The J segment lost 4 bases and the V segment lost 6 bases, leaving 9 bases of the junction unmatched. This CDR3 has 15 residues. CDR1 is SGHRS and CDR2 is YFSETQ in the germline V gene. The DNA of the CDR3 is TGCGCCAGCAACCGGGACAGGGGATCTCGCACTGAAGCTTTCTTT. Its protein product is CASNRDRGSRTEAFF.

This sequence joins TRBV9 and TRBJ2-7, with a possible D match to TRBD2 (5 bases). Between the trimmed V and J ends, which lost 2 bases and 9 bases, there was a span of 21 bases. The CDR3 covers 15 residues. Germline V gene lookup returns CDR1 SGDLS and CDR2 YYNGEE. The CDR3 here is CASSVSERRSTVQYF. In DNA form, the CDR3 reads TGTGCCAGCAGCGTTAGCGAGAGGAGGAGCACGGTGCAGTACTTC.

This clonotype turned up a few times. The rearrangement joins TRBV12-3 or TRBV12-4 to TRBJ2-7; tentative D call: TRBD1 (5 bases). The V end was cut by 5 bases, the J end by 3 bases, with 14 bases between. The CDR3 has 14 amino acids. CDR3: CASSHLDTLYEQYF. The CDR3 DNA follows: TGTGCCAGCAGTCATCTGGACACCCTCTACGAGCAGTACTTC.